The T cell receptor beta chain described here comes from a study of T cell responses to AZD1222 COVID-19 vaccine. Sequencing used immunoSEQ multiplex PCR; TCRdb keeps in-frame clones, though not all of them. The sample yields around 140,000 clones, around 94% seen once. This specimen consisted of peripheral blood, obtained after recovery from COVID-19. The TCR sequence derives from an adult who had recovered from COVID-19.

The CDR3 DNA sequence: TGTGCCAGCAGTGCACGCACAGATACGCAGTATTTT. It translates to CASSARTDTQYF. The chain has TRBV27 and TRBJ2-3; no clear D gene. Deletions cut 5 bases from V and 1 base from J, with 4 bases between. Germline values: CDR1 MNHEY, CDR2 SMNVEV (reference sequence). The CDR3 has 12 residues.